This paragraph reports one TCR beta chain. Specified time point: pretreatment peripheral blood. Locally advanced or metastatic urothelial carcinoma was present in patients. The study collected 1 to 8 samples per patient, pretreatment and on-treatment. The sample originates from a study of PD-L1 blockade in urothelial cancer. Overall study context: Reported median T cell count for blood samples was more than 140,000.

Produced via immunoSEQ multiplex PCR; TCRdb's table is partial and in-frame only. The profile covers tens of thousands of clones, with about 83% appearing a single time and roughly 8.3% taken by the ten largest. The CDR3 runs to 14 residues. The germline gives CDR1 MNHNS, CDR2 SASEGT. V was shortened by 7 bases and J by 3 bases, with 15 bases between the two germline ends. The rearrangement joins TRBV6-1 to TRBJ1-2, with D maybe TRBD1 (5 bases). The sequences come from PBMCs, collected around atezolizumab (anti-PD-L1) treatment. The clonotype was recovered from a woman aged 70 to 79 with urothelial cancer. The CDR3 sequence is CASNTEGHHYGYTF. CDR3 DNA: TGTGCCAGCAATACAGAAGGACACCACTATGGCTACACCTTC.